These T cell receptor beta chains were read from a single sample in a study of identical twins. TCRdb itself ran the 5' RACE reads through MiXCR, one entry per CDR3 protein. This sample yields some 600,000 distinct CDR3 sequences, of which about 7.1% are seen a single time; 1.5% to 2% belongs to the top ten. In addition, the sample was reused for a study of yellow fever vaccine responses in identical twins.

Sequences were obtained from PBMCs. The receptors here all came from a woman aged 18 to 35 in good health. The CDR3 runs from the conserved cysteine through the conserved F or W. The D gene is left open where the match is weak. Size is omitted from some rows. Given values are once, few, many or a class for expanded clones.

CDR3 length	V gene	J gene	D gene	clone size	CDR3 DNA	CDR3 protein
15	TRBV9	TRBJ2-7	TRBD1	few	TGTGCCAGCAGCGTAGAGGGGACAGGAGGGTACGAGCAGTACTTC	CASSVEGTGGYEQYF
15	TRBV7-2	TRBJ2-7	TRBD2	-	TGTGCCAGCAGCCCCACCGGGACTAGTACCCACGAGCAGTACTTC	CASSPTGTSTHEQYF
14	TRBV6-1	TRBJ1-1	TRBD1	many	TGTGCCACACTGAACAGGGGGATGAACACTGAAGCTTTCTTT	CATLNRGMNTEAFF
15	TRBV20-1	TRBJ2-1	TRBD1	-	TGCTGTGCTAGAGTAACCGGGACAGGATCTCTTGGGCAGTTCTTC	CCARVTGTGSLGQFF
17	TRBV7-6	TRBJ1-2	-	-	TGTGCCAGCAGCTTAACGGCCGGGCTCCGTACGGACTATGGCTACACCTTC	CASSLTAGLRTDYGYTF
15	TRBV20-1	TRBJ2-5	-	-	TGCAGTGCTAGGGCAAGTGGCTACCGCGAAGAGACCCAGTACTTC	CSARASGYREETQYF
16	TRBV6-2/TRBV6-3	TRBJ2-3	TRBD2	-	TGTGCCAGCAGTACCCGGACTAGCAGATCCACAGATACGCAGTATTTT	CASSTRTSRSTDTQYF
20	TRBV4-2	TRBJ2-3	TRBD2	-	TGTGCCAGCAGCCCTGACTCGGGACTAGCGGGGGGGAGGGTAGAAGATACGCAGTATTTT	CASSPDSGLAGGRVEDTQYF
14	TRBV20-1	TRBJ2-1	TRBD2	-	TGCAGTGCTCTTTCTAGCGGCTTCTACAATGAGCAGTTCTTC	CSALSSGFYNEQFF
18	TRBV7-3	TRBJ2-3	TRBD2	-	TGTGCCAGCAGCTTAATTGCGGGACTAGCGGGGAGCACAGATACGCAGTATTTT	CASSLIAGLAGSTDTQYF
17	TRBV5-1	TRBJ1-5	TRBD1	-	TGCGCCAGCAGCCCTGGGGGACAGGGGGTTTACAATCAGCCCCAGCATTTT	CASSPGGQGVYNQPQHF
14	TRBV19	TRBJ2-5	-	-	TGTGCCAGTAGCCTCCTAGCGACCCAAGAGACCCAGTACTTC	CASSLLATQETQYF
17	TRBV9	TRBJ2-3	-	many	TGTGCCAGCAGCGCCGAAGCCTCCGGGACCCCACGGGATACGCAGTATTTT	CASSAEASGTPRDTQYF
14	TRBV10-3	TRBJ1-5	-	few	TGTGCCATCAGTGAACCGGGTAGGGATCAGCCCCAGCATTTT	CAISEPGRDQPQHF
13	TRBV28	TRBJ1-5	-	few	TGTGCCAGCAGCCCGCAGGACAATCAGCCCCAGCATTTT	CASSPQDNQPQHF
14	TRBV28	TRBJ2-6	TRBD1	-	TGTGCCAGCAGTCCGGGACAGAAGGCCAACGTCCTGACTTTC	CASSPGQKANVLTF
15	TRBV5-5	TRBJ2-5	-	-	TGTGCCAGCAGCTTGGGGGGGTCAGTTCAAGAGACCCAGTACTTC	CASSLGGSVQETQYF
17	TRBV7-9	TRBJ2-6	-	-	TGTGCCAGGGGTTGGAGCGACCAAATCTCTGGGGCCAACGTCCTGACTTTC	CARGWSDQISGANVLTF
18	TRBV11-2	TRBJ1-1	TRBD1	many	TGTGCCAGCAGCTTGACCGGGACAGGGGGCCTAGGGTTCACTGAAGCTTTCTTT	CASSLTGTGGLGFTEAFF
15	TRBV28	TRBJ2-7	TRBD2	-	TGTGCCAGCAGTTTACCCGCTAGCGGGAGATACGAGCAGTACTTC	CASSLPASGRYEQYF
14	TRBV5-1	TRBJ2-7	-	many	TGCGCCAGCAGCGTCTGGGACGGAACCTACGAGCAGTACTTC	CASSVWDGTYEQYF
15	TRBV6-4	TRBJ2-1	TRBD2	many	TGTGCCAGCAGTGACGGGACTAGCGGGGGCAATGAGCAGTTCTTC	CASSDGTSGGNEQFF
13	TRBV20-1	TRBJ2-1	-	few	TGCAGTGCTAGGGGGGACGGAAACAATGAGCAGTTCTTC	CSARGDGNNEQFF
15	TRBV12-3/TRBV12-4	TRBJ1-5	TRBD1	-	TGTGCCAGCAGTCCGGGACAGGGGGGCGTTAGGCTCCAGCATTTT	CASSPGQGGVRLQHF
15	TRBV4-1	TRBJ2-5	-	many	TGCGCCAGCAGCCAAGATGAGGCGTTTCAAGAGACCCAGTACTTC	CASSQDEAFQETQYF
12	TRBV29-1	TRBJ2-2	-	many	TGCAGCGTCTACTCGGGCGCCGGGGAGCTGTTTTTT	CSVYSGAGELFF
17	TRBV6-9	TRBJ2-3	TRBD2	few	TGTGCCAGCAGTTATTCGAGGACTAGCCCAGGCACAGATACGCAGTATTTT	CASSYSRTSPGTDTQYF
16	TRBV29-1	TRBJ2-7	TRBD2	few	TGCAGCGTTGCCGGGGGGCCAGGACTAGCGGACTACGAGCAGTACTTC	CSVAGGPGLADYEQYF
16	TRBV27	TRBJ1-1	-	many	TGTGCCAGCAGTCCCCGAGGGGGATTGAGGGGCACTGAAGCTTTCTTT	CASSPRGGLRGTEAFF
13	TRBV28	TRBJ1-6	-	few	TGTGCCAGCAGTTTATGGGCTAATTCACCCCTCCACTTT	CASSLWANSPLHF
18	TRBV5-1	TRBJ2-2	TRBD2	few	TGCGCCAGCAGCTTGGCTAGCGGGAGTCGAGGGAGCGCCGGGGAGCTGTTTTTT	CASSLASGSRGSAGELFF
14	TRBV5-1	TRBJ1-2	TRBD1	many	TGCGCCAGCAGCCAGGACAGGGCTAACTATGGCTACACCTTC	CASSQDRANYGYTF
14	TRBV10-3	TRBJ2-5	TRBD2	-	TGTGCCATCAGCCCCACTAGCGGGGAAGAGACCCAGTACTTC	CAISPTSGEETQYF
16	TRBV4-1	TRBJ2-2	-	many	TGCGCCAGCAGCCTCTTCGACAGCGCGAACACCGGGGAGCTGTTTTTT	CASSLFDSANTGELFF
15	TRBV6-5	TRBJ2-2	TRBD2	few	TGTGCCAGCAGTTACCAAACAGCGGGGTCCGGGGAGCTGTTTTTT	CASSYQTAGSGELFF
15	TRBV5-1	TRBJ2-4	TRBD2	few	TGCGCCAGCAGCAGCGGGGAGGGGGCCAAAAACATTCAGTACTTC	CASSSGEGAKNIQYF
15	TRBV12-3/TRBV12-4	TRBJ2-7	TRBD2	-	TGTGCCAGCAGTTGGGAGGGGAGTAGCTCCTACGAGCAGTACTTC	CASSWEGSSSYEQYF
14	TRBV19	TRBJ1-3	TRBD1	few	TGTGCCAGTAGGAATACAGGGGCCGGAAACACCATATATTTT	CASRNTGAGNTIYF
14	TRBV7-3	TRBJ2-1	TRBD1	many	TGTGCCAGCAGCTCCCGACAGGGGCGCGATGAGCAGTTCTTC	CASSSRQGRDEQFF
16	TRBV24-1	TRBJ2-1	TRBD1	-	TGTGCCACCAGTGACCCAGACAGGGGGGGATACAATGAGCAGTTCTTC	CATSDPDRGGYNEQFF
15	TRBV4-2	TRBJ1-1	-	-	TGTGCCAGCAGCCAAGATTCCCCCTGGAACACTGAAGCTTTCTTT	CASSQDSPWNTEAFF